The 31 T cell receptor beta chains in this list originate from one sample, sequenced in a study of response to subunit inactivated influenza vaccine (dated by TCRdb to 2016 to 2019). Library generation was performed with RT-PCR. The instrument was an Illumina HiSeq 2500. The raw public reads went through TCRdb reprocessing: fastp at Q25, MiXCR clone calling, in-frame beta chains kept. Rows are combined by CDR3 protein, so each entry shows the most common genes and DNA. A total of 500,000 to 550,000 distinct CDR3 sequences appear in this sample, less than 8% of them only once. In total, the top ten clones hold over 10% of the sample. Material: PBMCs from blood, obtained around 25 months after vaccination. These receptors were taken from a man aged 50-75 years who received an inactivated influenza vaccine. Donor details come from another sample of the same person, matched by shared clones.

This clonotype has more than one count but fewer than ten. The gene calls are TRBV7-9 and TRBJ1-2, with D maybe TRBD1 (6 bases). There are 12 residues in the CDR3. V was cut by 5 bases and J by 7 bases, with 11 bases left in between. CDR1 SEHNR and CDR2 FQNEAQ come from the germline V gene (reference sequence). CDR3 DNA: TGTGCCAGCAGCCCTACAGGGATTGGCTACACCTTC. This translates into CASSPTGIGYTF.

This clonotype was observed many times. This chain's CDR3 is CASSLGFARSGDTQYF. CDR3 in DNA: TGTGCCAGCAGCTTGGGGTTCGCCCGCTCGGGAGATACGCAGTATTTT. The chain recombines TRBV5-4 with TRBJ2-3; no definite D call. V lost 0 bases and J lost 5, with 16 bases in between. This CDR3 is 16 amino acids long. Germline CDR1 and CDR2: SGHNT and YYREEE (reference sequence).

In its sample, this clonotype was seen a few times. The rearrangement links TRBV5-4 to TRBJ2-2, with 9 bases that match TRBD1. The CDR3 has 15 amino acids. V gave up 4 bases and J gave up 5 bases; unmatched junction bases: 6. From germline, CDR1 is SGHNT and CDR2 YYREEE (reference sequence). The CDR3 spells CASSTGTGLTGELFF. The CDR3 region has the DNA TGTGCCAGCAGCACCGGGACAGGGTTAACCGGGGAGCTGTTTTTT.

Ten or more counts support this clonotype. The rearrangement uses TRBV5-1 and TRBJ1-5; TRBD1 is a possible D gene (5 bases). Trimming took 4 bases from V and 3 from J, leaving 8 bases between them. Looked up from germline, CDR1 is SGHRS and CDR2 is YFSETQ. The CDR3 loop spans 13 amino acids. CDR3 loop: CASSTDTNQPQHF. CDR3 sequence (DNA): TGCGCCAGCAGCACGGACACCAATCAGCCCCAGCATTTT.

The chain carries TRBV3-1 and TRBJ2-1, with 11 bases that match TRBD2. The CDR3 loop spans 14 amino acids. Germline CDR1 and CDR2: LGHDT and YNNKEL (reference sequence). The trim removed 7 bases at V and 4 bases at J, leaving 3 bases unmatched. The CDR3 DNA reads TGTGCCAGCACCGCTAGCGGGGGGTACAATGAGCAGTTCTTC. Translation: CASTASGGYNEQFF.

The rearrangement links TRBV12-3 or TRBV12-4 to TRBJ1-1, with TRBD1 identical over 7 bases. The junction had 10 bases not matched to a gene; V was cut back by 6 bases and J by 6 bases. This CDR3 comprises 14 residues. The CDR3 spells CASRASGQTSEAFF. The CDR3 DNA follows: TGTGCCAGCAGAGCCTCGGGACAGACTTCTGAAGCTTTCTTT.

This clonotype was seen a handful of times. The CDR3 here is CASSDAGSPDQPQHF. CDR3 sequence (DNA): TGTGCCAGCAGCGATGCGGGGTCCCCCGATCAGCCCCAGCATTTT. The chain joins TRBV21-1 to TRBJ1-5; the D call in the table, TRBD1, was not verified against the DNA. TRBV21-1 has pseudogene status. CDR3 length: 15 amino acids.

The chain links TRBV7-2 to TRBJ1-5; 8 bases match TRBD1. The CDR3 covers 15 residues. CDR1 SGHTA and CDR2 FQGNSA come from the germline V gene. Trimming took 3 bases from V and 1 from J; bases not matched to a gene: 2. The CDR3 is CASSLYRGSNQPQHF. Written as DNA, the CDR3 is TGTGCCAGCAGCTTGTACAGGGGGAGCAATCAGCCCCAGCATTTT.

The chain has TRBV2 and TRBJ2-5; D is unclear. Germline CDR1 SNHLY, CDR2 FYNNEI. The V gene lost 7 bases and the J gene lost 2 bases, with 11 bases spanning the gap. CDR3 length: 13 amino acids. The CDR3 DNA sequence: TGTGCCAGCAAAGTGGCAAGGCAAGAGACCCAGTACTTC. Translating gives CASKVARQETQYF.

This rearrangement joins TRBV10-3 to TRBJ2-1; D may be TRBD1 (5 bases). Germline CDR1 is ENHRY and CDR2 is SYGVKD. The CDR3 has 12 residues. With 7 bases removed from V and 8 bases from J, the gap between germline ends came to 12 bases. This chain's CDR3 is CAITGRADEQFF. As DNA, the CDR3 is TGTGCCATCACGGGCAGGGCGGATGAGCAGTTCTTC.

This clonotype appeared many times. This chain connects TRBV30 to TRBJ2-3; tentative D call: TRBD1 (6 bases). The CDR3 loop spans 15 amino acids. CDR1 is GTSNPN and CDR2 is SVGIG in the germline V gene (reference sequence). V dropped 0 bases and J dropped 0 bases, with 10 bases sitting between them. The CDR3 protein is CAWSVDSQSTDTQYF. The DNA for the CDR3 is TGTGCCTGGAGTGTGGACAGCCAAAGCACAGATACGCAGTATTTT.

The V and J genes are TRBV6-1 and TRBJ1-2; D is unresolved. Deletions cut 1 base from V and 1 base from J, with 7 bases between. Germline lookup yields CDR1 MNHNS and CDR2 SASEGT. The CDR3 has 14 amino acids. The CDR3 DNA reads as TGTGCCAGCAGTGAAGGTGGGAGTAACTATGGCTACACCTTC. Residues: CASSEGGSNYGYTF.

The table lists this clonotype with many counts. This chain joins TRBV11-2 and TRBJ2-1; 10 bases are a match to TRBD2. The germline CDR1 and CDR2 sequences are SGHAT and FQNNGV. CDR3 size: 19 residues. V shed 0 bases, J shed 0 bases, and the junction held 8 bases outside the gene matches. The DNA of the CDR3 is TGTGCCAGCAGCTTAGATGCTAGCGGGGGCCTTAGCTCCTACAATGAGCAGTTCTTC. Translation gives CASSLDASGGLSSYNEQFF.

The table lists this clonotype with many counts. CDR3 sequence reads: CASSQDPAGNSGNTIYF. The CDR3 DNA reads TGCGCCAGCAGCCAAGATCCGGCCGGTAACTCTGGAAACACCATATATTTT. The V call is TRBV4-3, the J call TRBJ1-3; D unclear. V lost 0 bases to trimming and J lost 0 bases, with 12 bases between them. Germline V lookup: CDR1 LGHNA, CDR2 YSLEER. The CDR3 is 17 residues long.

This clonotype occurred a few times. Sequence at one end of the junction differs from germline and may be a read error. The chain carries TRBV7-3 and TRBJ2-1, with D possibly TRBD1 on 6 matching bases. Germline CDR1 is SGHTA and CDR2 is FQGTGA. This CDR3 region has 14 residues. The chain's CDR3 is CAGSLRGSYNEQFF. For the CDR3, the DNA is TGTGCCGGCAGCTTAAGGGGGTCCTACAATGAGCAGTTCTTC.

This clonotype occurred a few times. CDR3 amino acids: CASSPSFPVQSYEQYF. Here the CDR3 DNA reads TGTGCCAGCAGTCCCTCTTTCCCAGTCCAATCCTACGAGCAGTACTTC. This chain links TRBV12-3 or TRBV12-4 with TRBJ2-7; D uncertain. The ends were cut back, 5 bases at V and 1 base at J, with 18 bases in the middle. This CDR3 is built from 16 residues.

This clonotype has a handful of counts. V gene TRBV24-1 combines with J gene TRBJ2-1, with 9 bases aligning to TRBD2. J gave up 3 bases and V 2 bases, and 10 bases lay outside the gene matches. The CDR3 runs to 18 residues. The germline V gene encodes CDR1 KGHDR and CDR2 SFDVKD. The CDR3 is CATSDSFPGLAVYNEQFF. CDR3 bases: TGTGCCACCAGTGATTCATTCCCGGGACTAGCTGTCTACAATGAGCAGTTCTTC.

In regard to this clonotype: Germline and junction disagree at one end, which may indicate a read error. V gene TRBV7-9 combines with J gene TRBJ2-1, with D perhaps matching TRBD1 or TRBD2 (6 bases each). CDR3 length: 16 residues. Looked up from germline, CDR1 is SEHNR and CDR2 is FQNEAQ (reference sequence). CDR3 in amino acids: CASSPPSGAAYDEQFF. The CDR3 DNA reads TGTGCCAGCAGCCCCCCCTCGGGGGCCGCCTACGATGAGCAGTTCTTC.

The rearrangement links TRBV18 to TRBJ1-6; D uncertain. Per the germline V gene, CDR1 is KGHSH and CDR2 is LQKENI. The CDR3 sequence is 13 residues long. V shed 1 base and J shed 8 bases, with 6 bases lying between them. This chain's CDR3 is CASSPLSDSPLHF. In nucleotides, the CDR3 is TGTGCCAGCTCACCACTTTCGGATTCACCCCTCCACTTT.

The chain employs TRBV7-2 and TRBJ2-4, with 11 nucleotides matching TRBD2. Trimming removed 8 bases from V and 7 bases from J; junction bases left unmatched: 16. This CDR3 comprises 17 residues. The V gene's germline CDR1 is SGHTA and CDR2 FQGNSA. CDR3 nucleotides: TGTGCCAGCCGATCACTAGCGGGAGTCGAAGGGAAGAACATTCAGTACTTC. Amino acid sequence: CASRSLAGVEGKNIQYF.

This clonotype came up a few times. The V and J genes are TRBV12-3 or TRBV12-4 and TRBJ2-5; 9 nucleotides align to TRBD1. V trimming: 6 bases; J trimming: 4 bases; junction bases outside the gene matches: 9. The CDR3 has 15 amino acids. CDR3 sequence (DNA): TGTGCCAGCAGAGAAGAGACAGGGGGGAGAGAGACCCAGTACTTC. Translating gives CASREETGGRETQYF.

This clonotype was observed many times. The chain recombines TRBV29-1 with TRBJ2-4; 14 bases line up with TRBD2. The CDR3 loop spans 14 amino acids. Trimming cost V 6 bases and J 9 bases; bases outside gene matches: 7. CDR1 SQVTM and CDR2 ANQGSEA come from the germline V gene. CDR3 sequence: CSVRGLAGVIIQYF. The CDR3 nucleotides are TGCAGCGTAAGGGGACTAGCGGGAGTAATCATTCAGTACTTC. The full variable domain, rest sourced from reference TRBV29-1 and TRBJ2-4, is SAVISQKPSRDICQRGTSLTIQCQVDSQVTMMFWYRQQPGQSLTLIATANQGSEATYESGFVIDKFPISRPNLTFSTLTVSNMSPEDSSIYLCSVRGLAGVIIQYFGAGTRLSVL.

The chain joins TRBV2 to TRBJ1-6; TRBD1 might be the D (6 bases). Trimming took 6 bases from V and 5 from J, leaving 17 bases between them. The CDR3 length is 16 residues. Germline V gene lookup returns CDR1 SNHLY and CDR2 FYNNEI. The CDR3 DNA is TGTGCCAGCAGCGATACGGGACACCGAAATAATTCACCCCTCCACTTT. It translates to CASSDTGHRNNSPLHF.

Many counts were recorded for this clonotype. This chain connects TRBV20-1 to TRBJ1-1, with D maybe TRBD1 (6 bases). The CDR3 is made up of 13 amino acids. Germline loops: CDR1 DFQATT, CDR2 SNEGSKA (reference sequence). V lost 3 bases to trimming and J lost 3 bases, with 11 bases between them. CDR3 sequence: CSASRGPYTEAFF. CDR3 DNA: TGCAGTGCTAGTCGGGGGCCTTACACTGAAGCTTTCTTT.

This chain uses TRBV4-1 with TRBJ2-1; 8 positions agree with TRBD1. Germline V gene sequence: CDR1 MGHRA, CDR2 YSYEKL. V was clipped by 0 bases and J by 3 bases; unmatched bases: 4. CDR3 length: 16 amino acids. CDR3 residues: CASSQETGTGYNEQFF. Written as DNA, the CDR3 is TGCGCCAGCAGCCAAGAGACCGGGACAGGCTACAATGAGCAGTTCTTC.

The V gene is TRBV4-3, the J gene TRBJ2-7; possible D gene TRBD2, 5 bases. The CDR3 covers 14 residues. CDR1 is LGHNA, CDR2 YSLEER, per germline. Between the trimmed V and J ends, which lost 0 bases and 3 bases, there was a span of 9 bases. CDR3 nucleotides: TGCGCCAGCAGCCAAGATATTCGGGACTACGAGCAGTACTTC. Residues: CASSQDIRDYEQYF.

The chain joins TRBV6-2 or TRBV6-3 to TRBJ1-2; no definite D call. CDR1 and CDR2 (germline): MNHEY, SVGEGT. V shed 5 bases and J shed 6 bases, with 7 bases lying between them. The CDR3 is made up of 11 amino acids. The CDR3 loop reads CASSRTDGYTF. CDR3 bases: TGTGCCAGCAGTCGGACGGATGGCTACACCTTC.

This clonotype has just a few counts. The genes are TRBV12-3 or TRBV12-4 and TRBJ2-1, with 11 bases that match TRBD1. This CDR3 comprises 13 residues. Trimming took 5 bases from V and 13 from J; bases not matched to a gene: 7. The CDR3 here is CASSLGQGASQFF. CDR3 sequence (DNA): TGTGCCAGCAGTCTTGGACAGGGGGCAAGCCAGTTCTTC.

In this sample, this clonotype turned up a few times. The rearrangement links TRBV4-3 to TRBJ2-2; D gene unclear. V lost 4 bases and J lost 0, with 12 bases in between. From germline, CDR1 is LGHNA and CDR2 YSLEER. This CDR3 comprises 16 residues. The CDR3 reads CASSPDSQPNTGELFF. CDR3 bases: TGCGCCAGCAGCCCTGACTCCCAGCCGAACACCGGGGAGCTGTTTTTT.

This clonotype was counted many times. V usage is TRBV5-1 and J usage is TRBJ2-6, with D unresolved. The CDR3 has 15 amino acids. CDR1 and CDR2 (germline): SGHRS, YFSETQ. V was shortened by 0 bases and J by 1 base, with 5 bases between the two germline ends. The CDR3 sequence: CASSLEMSGANVLTF. CDR3 DNA: TGCGCCAGCAGCTTGGAAATGTCTGGGGCCAACGTCCTGACTTTC.

This clonotype was recorded at least ten times. This chain connects TRBV4-3 to TRBJ2-1, with TRBD2 matching 12 bases. CDR1 is LGHNA, CDR2 YSLEER, per germline. The CDR3 has 19 amino acids. After removal of 2 bases from V and 6 bases from J, the junction contained 14 bases not matched to a gene. For the CDR3, the DNA is TGCGCCAGCAGCCAAACCGGGACTAGCGGGTATTATCCCGGCAATGAGCAGTTCTTC. Translated: CASSQTGTSGYYPGNEQFF.